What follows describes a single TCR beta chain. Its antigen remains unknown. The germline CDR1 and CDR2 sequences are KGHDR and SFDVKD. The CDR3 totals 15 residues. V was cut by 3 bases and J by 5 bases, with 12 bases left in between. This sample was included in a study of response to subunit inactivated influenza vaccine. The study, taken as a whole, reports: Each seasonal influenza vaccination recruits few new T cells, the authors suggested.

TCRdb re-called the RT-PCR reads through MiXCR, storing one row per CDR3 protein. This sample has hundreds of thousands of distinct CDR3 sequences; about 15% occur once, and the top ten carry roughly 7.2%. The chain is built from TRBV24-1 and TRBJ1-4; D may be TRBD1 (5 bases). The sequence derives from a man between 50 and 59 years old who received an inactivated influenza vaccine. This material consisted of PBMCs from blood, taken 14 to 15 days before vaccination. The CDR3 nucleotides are TGTGCCACCAGTGATCGGGACGGCCCGAATGAAAAACTGTTTTTT. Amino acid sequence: CATSDRDGPNEKLFF.